The T cell receptor beta chain under discussion was sequenced for a study of blood T cell repertoires in COVID-19. Study context: The origin of the acute and convalescent COVID-19 samples was the United States, Italy and Spain. The analysed material was cDNA or gDNA that came from T cells, B-cell-depleted T cells, or PBMCs.

Germline CDR1 reads SQVTM; CDR2 reads ANQGSEA. This CDR3 comprises 13 residues. The J segment lost 9 bases and the V segment lost 3 bases, leaving 9 bases of the junction unmatched. Per the original methods: Reference gene primer amplification gave estimated nucleated cell counts. This table comes from immunoSEQ multiplex PCR, and its TCRdb copy is limited to in-frame clones, with some not included. The DNA was the basis for D and trimming; V, J and clone size are from that table. The sample gives roughly 54,000 clones, 86% of which show up once; over 25% is in the top ten. The chain couples TRBV29-1 to TRBJ1-2, with TRBD1 matching over 8 bases. Material: peripheral blood. This TCR came from a human donor in a cohort sampled during active COVID-19. CDR3 loop: CSVEGDRGGRYTF. CDR3 nucleotides: TGCAGCGTTGAGGGTGACAGGGGAGGACGCTACACCTTC.